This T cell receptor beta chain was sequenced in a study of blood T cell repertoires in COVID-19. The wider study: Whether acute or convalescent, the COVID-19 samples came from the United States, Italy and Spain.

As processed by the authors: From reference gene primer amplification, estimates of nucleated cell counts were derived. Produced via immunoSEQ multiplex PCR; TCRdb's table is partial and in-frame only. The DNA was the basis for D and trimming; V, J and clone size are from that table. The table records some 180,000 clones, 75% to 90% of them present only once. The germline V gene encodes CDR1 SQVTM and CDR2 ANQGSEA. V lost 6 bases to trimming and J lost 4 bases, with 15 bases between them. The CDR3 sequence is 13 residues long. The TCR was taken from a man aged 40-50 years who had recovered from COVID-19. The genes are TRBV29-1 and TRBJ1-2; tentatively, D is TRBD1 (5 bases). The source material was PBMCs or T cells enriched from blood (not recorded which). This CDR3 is CSVPGLNSYGYTF. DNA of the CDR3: TGCAGCGTCCCGGGACTTAACTCCTATGGCTACACCTTC. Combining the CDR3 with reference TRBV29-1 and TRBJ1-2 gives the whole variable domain SAVISQKPSRDICQRGTSLTIQCQVDSQVTMMFWYRQQPGQSLTLIATANQGSEATYESGFVIDKFPISRPNLTFSTLTVSNMSPEDSSIYLCSVPGLNSYGYTFGSGTRLTVV.